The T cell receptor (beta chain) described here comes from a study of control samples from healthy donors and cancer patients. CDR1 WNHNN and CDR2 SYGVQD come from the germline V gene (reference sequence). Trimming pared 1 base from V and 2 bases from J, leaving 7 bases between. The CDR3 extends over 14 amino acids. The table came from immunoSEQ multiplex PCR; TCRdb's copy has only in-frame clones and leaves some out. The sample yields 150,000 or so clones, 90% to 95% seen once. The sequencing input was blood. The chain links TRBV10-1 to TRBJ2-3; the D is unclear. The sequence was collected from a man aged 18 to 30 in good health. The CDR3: CASSEFDITDTQYF. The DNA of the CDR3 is TGCGCCAGCAGTGAGTTTGACATCACAGATACGCAGTATTTT.